Below are 6 T cell receptor beta chains sequenced from a single sample in a study of spatial heterogeneity in lung cancer. These receptors have no identified antigens. Stated time point: sample taken at primary tumor resection. TCRdb re-analysed the 5' RACE reads in MiXCR, keeping a single row per CDR3 protein. The sample has roughly 28,000 distinct CDR3 sequences, more than 5.5% seen once. Whole-study results and caveats: Expanded intratumoral alpha and beta TCR counts tracked tumor mutation counts.

Here the sequenced sample was lung tumor tissue, taken at surgery. Receptors originate from a male donor with early-stage non-small cell lung cancer.

The chain recombines TRBV4-1 with TRBJ1-1, with D perhaps matching TRBD1 (6 bases). The length of the CDR3 is 19 residues. The V gene lost 4 bases and the J gene lost 0 bases, with 24 bases spanning the gap. Germline CDR1 is MGHRA and CDR2 is YSYEKL. CDR3 region: CASSPGRGARLGVNTEAFF. As DNA, the CDR3 is TGCGCCAGCAGCCCGGGGCGGGGGGCAAGGTTGGGAGTGAACACTGAAGCTTTCTTT.

Comments on this clonotype: One junction end disagrees with the germline gene, perhaps due to a read error. The chain combines TRBV7-7 with TRBJ2-6; D not resolved. The CDR3 is made up of 16 amino acids. Germline V CDR1 and CDR2: SSHAT, FNYEAQ (reference sequence). The CDR3, as DNA: TGTGCTAGCAGCCCTAGTGGGTCGACTGGGGCCAACGTCCTGACTTTC. Translated: CASSPSGSTGANVLTF.

V gene TRBV4-3 combines with J gene TRBJ2-1; TRBD1 matches at 10 bases. Germline values: CDR1 LGHNA, CDR2 YSLEER. CDR3 length: 15 amino acids. Trimming took 4 bases from V and 4 from J; bases not matched to a gene: 4. CDR3 loop: CASSRTGGGYNEQFF. CDR3 coding DNA: TGCGCCAGCAGCCGGACAGGGGGGGGGTACAATGAGCAGTTCTTC.

There are many counts of this clonotype. This chain joins TRBV7-2 and TRBJ2-3; 8 bases are a match to TRBD2. The V gene's germline CDR1 is SGHTA and CDR2 FQGNSA. This CDR3 contains 16 residues. V lost 5 bases, J lost 3 bases, and 10 bases stayed unmatched. CDR3 sequence: CASSPQSGGRTDTQYF. In DNA, the CDR3 is TGTGCCAGCAGCCCCCAAAGCGGGGGTCGGACAGATACGCAGTATTTT.

This clonotype was found many times. V is TRBV28 and J is TRBJ2-7, with D perhaps assigned TRBD1 or TRBD2 (5 bases each). V dropped 7 bases and J dropped 6 bases, with 19 bases sitting between them. The V gene's germline CDR1 is MDHEN and CDR2 SYDVKM. CDR3 length equals 14 residues. The CDR3 region has the DNA TGTGCCAGCAAAACCCCGGGACGGCCAACCGAGCAGTACTTC. This translates into CASKTPGRPTEQYF.

Sample share makes this clonotype medium-sized. The chain recombines TRBV5-6 with TRBJ2-7; TRBD1 matches at 8 bases. The CDR3 spans 14 residues. V was pared by 4 bases and J by 6 bases, with 9 bases of the junction left unmatched. Germline V lookup: CDR1 SGHDT, CDR2 YYEEEE. CDR3 protein: CASSPVRDRLEQYF. The CDR3, as DNA: TGTGCCAGCAGCCCCGTCCGGGACAGGCTCGAGCAGTACTTC.